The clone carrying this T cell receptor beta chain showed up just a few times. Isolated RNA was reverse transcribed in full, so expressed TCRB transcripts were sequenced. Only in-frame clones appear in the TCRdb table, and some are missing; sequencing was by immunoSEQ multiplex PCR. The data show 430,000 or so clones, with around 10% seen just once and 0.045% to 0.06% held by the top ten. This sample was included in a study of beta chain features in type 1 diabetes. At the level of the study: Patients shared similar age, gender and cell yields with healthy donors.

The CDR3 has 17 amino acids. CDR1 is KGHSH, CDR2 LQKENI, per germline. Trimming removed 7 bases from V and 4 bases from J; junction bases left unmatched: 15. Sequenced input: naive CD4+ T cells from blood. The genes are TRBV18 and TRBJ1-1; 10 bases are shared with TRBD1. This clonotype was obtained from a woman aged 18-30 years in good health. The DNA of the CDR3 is TGTGCCAGCTTCACCAGGGGACAGGGGTTCGGAGGCACTGAAGCTTTCTTT. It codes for CASFTRGQGFGGTEAFF.